The present entry profiles one T cell receptor (beta chain) with its context. Its antigen is undetermined. The data were taken from a study of Graves' ophthalmopathy and Graves' hyperthyroidism. Other autoimmune diseases, uncontrolled infections, pregnancy and lactation each led to patient exclusion. General observations from the study: Blood also held most thyroid clonotypes expanded above 0.001 frequency.

RNA transcripts were the template, and TCR beta CDR3 regions were amplified from them. HTBI primers served in a first-round RT-PCR, which a second-round multiplex PCR followed. TCRdb analysed the multiplex PCR reads with MiXCR anew, one entry per CDR3 protein. There are 200,000 to 250,000 distinct CDR3 sequences in the sample; about a fifth occur only once, and roughly 39% lies in the top ten. The sample was peripheral blood. This TCR was sampled from a woman aged 50 to 60 with Graves' ophthalmopathy.

The CDR3 loop is CASSQLGGSYGYTF. Here the CDR3 DNA reads TGTGCCAGTAGCCAACTTGGGGGGTCGTATGGCTACACCTTC. The rearrangement links TRBV19 to TRBJ1-2; D is perhaps TRBD1 (5 bases). Germline V gene lookup returns CDR1 LNHDA and CDR2 SQIVND (reference sequence). V gave up 6 bases and J gave up 5 bases, with 16 bases separating them. This CDR3 is 14 amino acids long.